The clone carrying this T cell receptor (beta chain) showed up many times. Antigen unknown. The data derive from a study of early T cells in non-severe SARS-CoV-2 infection. Across the study: It was bulk RNA from unsorted whole blood that was sequenced, and the chains were unpaired. Study-level findings and limits: VDJdb-based annotation leaned toward anti-spike CD8 responses and missed private and CD4 specificities.

J was trimmed by 3 bases and V by 5 bases; bases with no gene match: 12. This CDR3 contains 16 residues. Attached unique molecular identifiers marked individual cDNA molecules. TCRdb used MiXCR to reprocess the 5' RACE reads, holding one entry per CDR3 protein. The sample has some 32,000 distinct CDR3 sequences, over 6.5% seen once. The TCR originated in an adult who was a healthcare worker with PCR-confirmed SARS-CoV-2 infection or an uninfected control (not recorded which). V and J are TRBV12-3 or TRBV12-4 and TRBJ2-7; TRBD1 agrees at 8 bases. The sequenced sample consisted of whole blood. CDR3 DNA sequence: TGTGCCAGCAGTCCTGGAGGACAGGGAGGTTACTACGAGCAGTACTTC. The encoded protein is CASSPGGQGGYYEQYF.